This TCR beta chain originates from a study of blood T cells in healthy people across ages. Primers used in a second PCR of about 7 to 12 cycles were a sample-barcoded 5' primer and a J-beta primer mix. TCRdb redid the calling of the 5' RACE reads with MiXCR, one entry per CDR3 protein. The sample includes 1.8 million or so distinct CDR3 sequences, about two fifths of them seen just once. V lost 7 bases, J lost 6 bases, and 10 bases lay in between. This CDR3 has 13 amino acids. CDR1 and CDR2 from the germline V gene are SNHLY and FYNNEI. This clonotype came up a few times. This sequence originates from a human donor in good health. The material sequenced was blood. The rearrangement links TRBV2 to TRBJ1-6; D is undetermined. The CDR3 here is CASNPAPNSPLHF. Written as DNA, the CDR3 is TGTGCCAGCAACCCAGCGCCTAATTCACCCCTCCACTTT. The variable domain in full, completed from reference TRBV2 and TRBJ1-6, reads EPEVTQTPSHQVTQMGQEVILRCVPISNHLYFYWYRQILGQKVEFLVSFYNNEISEKSEIFDDQFSVERPDGSNFTLKIRSTKLEDSAMYFCASNPAPNSPLHFGNGTRLTVT.